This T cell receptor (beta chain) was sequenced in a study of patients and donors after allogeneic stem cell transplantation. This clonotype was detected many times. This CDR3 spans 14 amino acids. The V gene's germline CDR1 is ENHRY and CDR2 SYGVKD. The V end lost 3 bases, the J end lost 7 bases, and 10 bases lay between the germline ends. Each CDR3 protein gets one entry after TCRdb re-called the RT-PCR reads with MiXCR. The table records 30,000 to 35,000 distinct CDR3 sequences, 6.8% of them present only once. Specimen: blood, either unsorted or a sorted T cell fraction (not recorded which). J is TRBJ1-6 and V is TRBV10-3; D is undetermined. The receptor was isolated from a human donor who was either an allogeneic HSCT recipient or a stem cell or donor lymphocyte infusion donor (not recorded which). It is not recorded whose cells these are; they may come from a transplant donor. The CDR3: CAISELGENSPLHF. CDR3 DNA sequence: TGTGCCATCAGTGAACTGGGCGAGAATTCACCCCTCCACTTT.